These 7 T cell receptor beta chains came from one sample sequenced in a study of neoadjuvant anti-PD-1 for oral cavity cancer. Some clones are missing from TCRdb's copy, which holds only in-frame ones; the method was immunoSEQ multiplex PCR. The sample contains about 9,800 clones, roughly three fifths of which appear only once. The time point here: after neoadjuvant nivolumab, at surgical resection. The sample was PBMCs, taken after nivolumab (anti-PD-1) treatment. The source of these receptors is a person between 40 and 80 years old with oral cavity squamous cell carcinoma.

The rearrangement uses TRBV5-1 and TRBJ2-7; 14 bases agree with TRBD2. Germline assignment: CDR1 SGHRS and CDR2 YFSETQ. The CDR3 sequence is 17 residues long. J gave up 6 bases and V 0 bases, and 8 bases lay outside the gene matches. CDR3 loop: CASSLGPGLAGEIEQYF. CDR3 nucleotides: TGCGCCAGCAGCTTGGGGCCGGGACTAGCGGGAGAGATCGAGCAGTACTTC. Together with reference TRBV5-1 and TRBJ2-7, the CDR3 gives the full variable domain: KAGVTQTPRYLIKTRGQQVTLSCSPISGHRSVSWYQQTPGQGLQFLFEYFSETQRNKGNFPGRFSGRQFSNSRSEMNVSTLELGDSALYLCASSLGPGLAGEIEQYFGPGTRLTVT.

As DNA, the CDR3 is TGTGCCAGCAGTTCCGGCGGGGGACCCAATCAGCCCCAGCATTTT. Its translation is CASSSGGGPNQPQHF. V and J are TRBV28 and TRBJ1-5; tentative D call: TRBD1 (5 bases). This CDR3 contains 15 residues. Germline V gives CDR1 MDHEN, CDR2 SYDVKM. Trimming stripped 4 bases from V and 3 bases from J, with 13 bases between.

This clone came up a few times. V usage is TRBV5-6 and J usage is TRBJ2-1; 10 bases match TRBD1. Germline lookup yields CDR1 SGHDT and CDR2 YYEEEE. This CDR3 has 18 amino acids. V was pared by 3 bases and J by 3 bases, with 12 bases of the junction left unmatched. DNA of the CDR3: TGTGCCAGCAGCTCAAATAGGGGAGACAGGGGGCTCTACAATGAGCAGTTCTTC. Residues: CASSSNRGDRGLYNEQFF.

The rearrangement uses TRBV27 and TRBJ1-6; D is possibly TRBD1 (6 bases). The V end was cut by 4 bases, the J end by 7 bases, with 14 bases between. CDR3 length: 15 residues. From germline, CDR1 is MNHEY and CDR2 SMNVEV (reference sequence). CDR3 protein: CASSSGTSRNSPLHF. The CDR3 bases are TGTGCCAGCAGTTCCGGGACATCTAGAAATTCACCCCTCCACTTT.

The genes are TRBV25-1 and TRBJ2-5, with 7 bases that match TRBD2. Germline V gene data show CDR1 as MGHDK and CDR2 as SYGVNS. V shed 5 bases, J shed 5 bases, and the junction held 14 bases outside the gene matches. CDR3 length: 16 residues. The CDR3 region is CASSPPVQRGIETQYF. For the CDR3, the DNA is TGTGCCAGCAGTCCCCCTGTTCAGCGGGGAATCGAGACCCAGTACTTC. Looking up the rest from reference TRBV25-1 and TRBJ2-5 gives the full variable domain: EADIYQTPRYLVIGTGKKITLECSQTMGHDKMYWYQQDPGMELHLIHYSYGVNSTEKGDLSSESTVSRIRTEHFPLTLESARPSHTSQYLCASSPPVQRGIETQYFGPGTRLLVL.

A few counts support this clone. This rearrangement joins TRBV11-2 to TRBJ1-1; 8 bases are a match to TRBD1. Germline-derived CDR1 and CDR2 are SGHAT and FQNNGV. J was trimmed by 3 bases and V by 3 bases; bases with no gene match: 0. CDR3 length: 13 amino acids. CDR3 loop: CASSLDRDTEAFF. In DNA, the CDR3 is TGTGCCAGCAGCTTGGACAGGGACACTGAAGCTTTCTTT.

The rearrangement joins TRBV7-8 to TRBJ2-4; D perhaps matches TRBD1 (6 bases). The V gene lost 5 bases and the J gene lost 2 bases, with 19 bases spanning the gap. The CDR3 is 17 residues long. CDR1 and CDR2 from the germline V gene are SGHVS and FQNEAQ. The CDR3 sequence is CASSPPRRQAPKNIQYF. For the CDR3, the DNA is TGTGCCAGCAGCCCCCCCCGTCGACAGGCTCCCAAAAACATTCAGTACTTC. The full variable domain, with the rest looked up from reference TRBV7-8 and TRBJ2-4, is GAGVSQSPRYKVAKRGQDVALRCDPISGHVSLFWYQQALGQGPEFLTYFQNEAQLDKSGLPSDRFFAERPEGSVSTLKIQRTQQEDSAVYLCASSPPRRQAPKNIQYFGAGTRLSVL.